This T cell receptor beta chain was sequenced during a study of T cell responses to AZD1222 COVID-19 vaccine. About this clone: The antigen is not known.

Clones were sequenced by immunoSEQ multiplex PCR, and TCRdb holds only the in-frame ones, with some missing. The sample shows over 120,000 clones, approximately 90% of them seen only once. The CDR3 is 14 amino acids. Germline CDR1 and CDR2: MNHEY and SMNVEV (reference sequence). Germline trimming cut 10 bases from V and 2 bases from J; bases unmatched to any gene: 7. General observations from the study: Along spike, vaccine-associated CD4 TCRs were found throughout, with dominance at 160-218 and 743-854.

This sequence originates from an adult in good health. This sequence joins TRBV27 and TRBJ1-2; 10 bases are a match to TRBD1. Sequencing used peripheral blood, obtained on day 0 of AZD1222 vaccination. CDR3 loop: CATSEGQGNYGYTF. In DNA form, the CDR3 reads TGTGCCACCTCAGAGGGACAGGGGAACTATGGCTACACCTTC.